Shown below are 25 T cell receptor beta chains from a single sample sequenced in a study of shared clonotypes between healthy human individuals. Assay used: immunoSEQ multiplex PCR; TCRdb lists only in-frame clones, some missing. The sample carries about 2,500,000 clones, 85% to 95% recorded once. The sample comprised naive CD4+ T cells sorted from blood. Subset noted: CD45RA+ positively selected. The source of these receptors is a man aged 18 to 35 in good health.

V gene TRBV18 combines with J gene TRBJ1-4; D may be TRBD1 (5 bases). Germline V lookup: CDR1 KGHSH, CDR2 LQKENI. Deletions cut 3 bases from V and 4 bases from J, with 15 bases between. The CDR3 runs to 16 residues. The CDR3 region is CASSPLGRGSNEKLFF. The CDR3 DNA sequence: TGTGCCAGCTCACCCCTCGGGAGGGGTAGTAATGAAAAACTGTTTTTT.

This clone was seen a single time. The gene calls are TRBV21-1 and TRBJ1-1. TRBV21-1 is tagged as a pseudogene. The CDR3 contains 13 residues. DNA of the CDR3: TGTGCCAGCAGCAAGGTGTTGAACACTGAAGCTTTCTTT. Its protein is CASSKVLNTEAFF.

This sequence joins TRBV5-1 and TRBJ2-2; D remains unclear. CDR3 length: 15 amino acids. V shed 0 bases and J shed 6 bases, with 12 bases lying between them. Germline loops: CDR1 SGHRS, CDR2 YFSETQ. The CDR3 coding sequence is TGCGCCAGCAGCTTGGGGGCAGTTATATCCGGGGAGCTGTTTTTT. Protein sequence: CASSLGAVISGELFF.

Here the CDR3 DNA reads TGCGCCAGCAGCTCCCCGCCCGGAAGCTCCTATAATTCACCCCTCCACTTT. Translated: CASSSPPGSSYNSPLHF. The chain uses TRBV5-1 and TRBJ1-6; D is uncertain. Germline V CDR1 and CDR2: SGHRS, YFSETQ. Trimming shortened V by 3 bases and J by 0 bases, and 13 bases separated the two germline ends. The CDR3 has 17 residues.

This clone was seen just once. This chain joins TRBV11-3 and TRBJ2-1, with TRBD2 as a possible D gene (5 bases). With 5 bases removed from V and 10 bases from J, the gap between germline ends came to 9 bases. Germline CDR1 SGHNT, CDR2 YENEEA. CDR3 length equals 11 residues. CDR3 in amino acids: CASSLRGEQFF. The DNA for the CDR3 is TGTGCCAGCAGCCTCAGAGGGGAGCAGTTCTTC.

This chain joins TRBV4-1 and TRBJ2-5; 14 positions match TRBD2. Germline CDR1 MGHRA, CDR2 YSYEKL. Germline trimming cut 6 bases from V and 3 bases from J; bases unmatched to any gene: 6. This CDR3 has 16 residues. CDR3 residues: CASRNPTSGREETQYF. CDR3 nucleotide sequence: TGCGCCAGCAGAAATCCGACTAGCGGGAGGGAAGAGACCCAGTACTTC.

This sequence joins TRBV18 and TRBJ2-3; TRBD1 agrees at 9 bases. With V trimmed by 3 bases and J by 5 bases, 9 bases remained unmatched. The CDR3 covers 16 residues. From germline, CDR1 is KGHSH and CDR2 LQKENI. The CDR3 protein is CASSPRTGEVVDTQYF. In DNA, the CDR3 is TGTGCCAGCTCACCGAGGACAGGGGAAGTTGTAGATACGCAGTATTTT.

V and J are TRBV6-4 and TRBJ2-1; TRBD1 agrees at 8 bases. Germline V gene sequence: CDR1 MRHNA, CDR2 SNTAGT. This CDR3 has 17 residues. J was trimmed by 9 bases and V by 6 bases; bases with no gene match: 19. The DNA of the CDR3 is TGTGCCAGCAGCCTGACAGGGGCTCGAGGACTATACGGTGAGCAGTTCTTC. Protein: CASSLTGARGLYGEQFF.

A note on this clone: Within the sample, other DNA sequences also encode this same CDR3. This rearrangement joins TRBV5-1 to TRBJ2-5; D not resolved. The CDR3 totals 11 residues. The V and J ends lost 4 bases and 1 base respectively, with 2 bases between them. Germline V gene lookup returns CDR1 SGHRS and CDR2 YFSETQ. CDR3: CASSGQETQYF. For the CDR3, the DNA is TGCGCCAGCAGCGGCCAAGAGACCCAGTACTTC. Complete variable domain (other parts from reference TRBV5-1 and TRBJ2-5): KAGVTQTPRYLIKTRGQQVTLSCSPISGHRSVSWYQQTPGQGLQFLFEYFSETQRNKGNFPGRFSGRQFSNSRSEMNVSTLELGDSALYLCASSGQETQYFGPGTRLLVL.

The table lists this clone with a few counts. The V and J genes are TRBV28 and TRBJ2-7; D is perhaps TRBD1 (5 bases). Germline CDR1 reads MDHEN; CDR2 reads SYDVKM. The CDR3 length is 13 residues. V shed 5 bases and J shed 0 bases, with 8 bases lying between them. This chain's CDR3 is CASSKDNSYEQYF. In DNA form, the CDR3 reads TGTGCCAGCAGTAAGGACAACTCCTACGAGCAGTACTTC.

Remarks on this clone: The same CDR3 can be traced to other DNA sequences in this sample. The CDR3 here is CASSPGGNYGYTF. The CDR3 coding sequence is TGCGCCAGCAGCCCTGGGGGTAATTATGGCTACACCTTC. This chain joins TRBV5-1 and TRBJ1-2, with TRBD1 as a possible D gene (5 bases). The V gene lost 4 bases and the J gene lost 5 bases, with 12 bases spanning the gap. Germline V lookup: CDR1 SGHRS, CDR2 YFSETQ. This CDR3 is built from 13 residues.

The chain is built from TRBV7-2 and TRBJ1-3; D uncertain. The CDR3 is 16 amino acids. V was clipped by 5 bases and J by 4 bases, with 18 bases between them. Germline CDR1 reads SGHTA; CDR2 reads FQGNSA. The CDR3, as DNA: TGTGCCAGCAGCGAGTGGGGAGGGTTGTCCGGAAACACCATATATTTT. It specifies CASSEWGGLSGNTIYF.

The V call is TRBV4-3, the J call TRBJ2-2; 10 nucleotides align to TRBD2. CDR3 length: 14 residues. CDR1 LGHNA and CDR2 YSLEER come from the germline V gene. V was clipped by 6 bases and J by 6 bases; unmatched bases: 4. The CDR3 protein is CASRHGLAAGELFF. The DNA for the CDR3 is TGCGCCAGCAGACACGGACTAGCGGCCGGGGAGCTGTTTTTT.

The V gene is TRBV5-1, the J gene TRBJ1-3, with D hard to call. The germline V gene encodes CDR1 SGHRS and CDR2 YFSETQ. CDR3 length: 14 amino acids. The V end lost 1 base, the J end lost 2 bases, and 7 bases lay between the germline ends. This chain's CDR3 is CASSLSQTGNTIYF. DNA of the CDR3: TGCGCCAGCAGCTTGTCACAGACTGGAAACACCATATATTTT.

The DNA of the CDR3 is TGCAGCGTGGGGAGGACAGAAGTCTATGGCTACACCTTC. Translated: CSVGRTEVYGYTF. V and J are TRBV29-1 and TRBJ1-2; weak D call: TRBD1 (6 bases). This CDR3 comprises 13 residues. CDR1 is SQVTM and CDR2 is ANQGSEA in the germline V gene. Trimming left V 6 bases short and J 4 bases short, with 15 bases between.

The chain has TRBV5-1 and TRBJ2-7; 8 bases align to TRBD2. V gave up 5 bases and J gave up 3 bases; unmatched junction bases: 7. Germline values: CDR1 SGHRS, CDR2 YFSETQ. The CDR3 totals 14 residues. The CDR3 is CASRAPGRDYEQYF. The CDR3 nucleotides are TGCGCCAGCAGAGCCCCCGGGAGGGACTACGAGCAGTACTTC.

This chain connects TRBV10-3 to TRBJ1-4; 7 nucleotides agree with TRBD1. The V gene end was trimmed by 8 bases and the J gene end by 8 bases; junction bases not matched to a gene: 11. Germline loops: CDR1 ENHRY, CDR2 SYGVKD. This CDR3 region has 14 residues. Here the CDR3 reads CAIGERDSGEKLFF. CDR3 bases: TGTGCCATCGGAGAGCGGGACAGCGGAGAAAAACTGTTTTTT.

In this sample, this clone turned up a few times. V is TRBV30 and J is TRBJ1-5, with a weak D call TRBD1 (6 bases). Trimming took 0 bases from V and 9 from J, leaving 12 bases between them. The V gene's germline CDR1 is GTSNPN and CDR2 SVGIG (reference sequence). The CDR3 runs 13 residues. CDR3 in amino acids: CAWSVGQTGPQHF. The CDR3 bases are TGTGCCTGGAGTGTCGGACAGACCGGGCCCCAGCATTTT.

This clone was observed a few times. CDR3 nucleotides: TGTGCCAGCTCACCACTGGAGGCAGAACTAACCAGCTCCTATAATTCACCCCTCCACTTT. It codes for CASSPLEAELTSSYNSPLHF. This chain connects TRBV18 to TRBJ1-6; D gene ambiguous. Trimming shortened V by 1 base and J by 0 bases, and 19 bases separated the two germline ends. The CDR3 length is 20 residues. CDR1 is KGHSH, CDR2 LQKENI, per germline.

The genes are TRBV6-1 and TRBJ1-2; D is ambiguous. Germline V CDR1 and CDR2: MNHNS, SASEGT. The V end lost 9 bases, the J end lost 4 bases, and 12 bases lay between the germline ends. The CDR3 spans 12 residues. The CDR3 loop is CASREIAYGYTF. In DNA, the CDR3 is TGTGCCAGTAGGGAGATAGCCTATGGCTACACCTTC.

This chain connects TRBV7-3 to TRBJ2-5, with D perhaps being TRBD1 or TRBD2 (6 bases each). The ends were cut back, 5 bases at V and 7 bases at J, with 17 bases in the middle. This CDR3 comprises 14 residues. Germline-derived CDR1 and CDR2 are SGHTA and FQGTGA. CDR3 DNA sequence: TGTGCCAGCAGCCCCGACCTCGGAGGGGGGACCCAGTACTTC. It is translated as CASSPDLGGGTQYF.

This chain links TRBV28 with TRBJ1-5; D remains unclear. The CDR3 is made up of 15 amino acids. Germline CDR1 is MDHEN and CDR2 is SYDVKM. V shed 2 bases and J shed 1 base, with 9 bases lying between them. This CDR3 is CASSLDGRSNQPQHF. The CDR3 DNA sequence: TGTGCCAGCAGTTTAGATGGGCGGAGCAATCAGCCCCAGCATTTT.

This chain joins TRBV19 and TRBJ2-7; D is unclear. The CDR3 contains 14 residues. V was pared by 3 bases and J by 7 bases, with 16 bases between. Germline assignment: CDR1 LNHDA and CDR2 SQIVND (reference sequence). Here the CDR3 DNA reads TGTGCCAGTAGTATGGGGATCGGGTACGGGGAGCAGTACTTC. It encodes CASSMGIGYGEQYF.

CDR3 in amino acids: CASSFTYSYEQYF. The CDR3 DNA sequence: TGTGCCAGCAGCTTCACCTACTCCTACGAGCAGTACTTC. The rearrangement links TRBV11-2 to TRBJ2-7, with D unclear. Germline loops: CDR1 SGHAT, CDR2 FQNNGV. The V end was cut by 3 bases, the J end by 0 bases, with 6 bases between. CDR3 length equals 13 residues. Drawing the rest from reference TRBV11-2 and TRBJ2-7, the complete variable domain is EAGVAQSPRYKIIEKRQSVAFWCNPISGHATLYWYQQILGQGPKLLIQFQNNGVVDDSQLPKDRFSAERLKGVDSTLKIQPAKLEDSAVYLCASSFTYSYEQYFGPGTRLTVT.

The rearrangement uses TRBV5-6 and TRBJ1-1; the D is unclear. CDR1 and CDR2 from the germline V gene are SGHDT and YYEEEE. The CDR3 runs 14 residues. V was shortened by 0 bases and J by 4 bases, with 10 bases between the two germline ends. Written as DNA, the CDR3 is TGTGCCAGCAGCTTGGGGCCGGGCGGCACTGAAGCTTTCTTT. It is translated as CASSLGPGGTEAFF.